This entry is about one T cell receptor (beta chain). Its antigen is as yet unknown. This entry comes from a study of T cell responses to AZD1222 COVID-19 vaccine. Whole-study findings and limits: Unmutated variant regions are reportedly targeted by nearly half of spike-specific TCRs. Donors were mostly white British, more females; clonal diversity possibly underestimated. The breadth and depth of Spike-specific TCRs increased once two AZD1222 doses had been given.

Some clones are missing from TCRdb's copy, which holds only in-frame ones; the method was immunoSEQ multiplex PCR. The table records roughly 150,000 clones, about 90% of them present only once. Germline CDR1 and CDR2: LGHDT and YNNKEL (reference sequence). V lost 1 base to trimming and J lost 7 bases; unmatched junction nucleotides: 5. CDR3 length: 15 residues. The chain has TRBV3-1 (or the pseudogene TRBV3-2) and TRBJ2-1, with 9 bases identical to TRBD1. The sequencing here drew on peripheral blood, taken 28 days after the second AZD1222 dose. The TCR originated in an adult who received the AZD1222 COVID-19 vaccine. CDR3 sequence: CASSQGGTGFNEQFF. The CDR3 DNA is TGTGCCAGCAGCCAAGGGGGGACAGGGTTTAATGAGCAGTTCTTC.